These T cell receptor beta chains were read from a single sample in a study of blood T cells in healthy people across ages. MiXCR, applied by TCRdb to the 5' RACE reads, yields one record per CDR3 protein. Of around 1,000,000 distinct CDR3 sequences listed, almost 25% were seen once; the top ten hold 0.75%. These data were likewise used in another study, on T cells of mothers and their children.

Sequenced sample: blood. These receptors originate from a girl aged 2 to 10 in good health. CDR3s include the opening cysteine and the closing phenylalanine or tryptophan. D genes are given only for firm matches. Part of the rows lack a size; the others show once, few, many or a class for expanded clones.

v_call	d_call	j_call	clone_size	cdr3_nt	cdr3_aa
TRBV5-1	NA	TRBJ2-7	few	TGCGCCAGCAGCTTGCAACTGGATGACTACGAGCAGTACTTC	CASSLQLDDYEQYF
TRBV29-1	NA	TRBJ2-1	NA	TGCAGCGTCGTCTCGGGGGTCTCCTCCTACAATGAGCAGTTCTTC	CSVVSGVSSYNEQFF
TRBV4-2	NA	TRBJ1-1	few	TGTGCCAGCAGCAAGATTGGGGACCTTGAAGCTTTCTTT	CASSKIGDLEAFF
TRBV6-5	NA	TRBJ1-4	NA	TGTGCCAGCAGTTACTCGGCAGCAACTAATGAAAAACTGTTTTTT	CASSYSAATNEKLFF
TRBV9	NA	TRBJ2-6	NA	TGTGCCAGCAGCAAACGGGCCGTCTCTGGGGCCAACGTCCTGACTTTC	CASSKRAVSGANVLTF
TRBV29-1	NA	TRBJ1-2	NA	TGCAGCGTTGAAGATGTAGACAGGACAAGAAACTATGGCTACACCTTC	CSVEDVDRTRNYGYTF
TRBV4-1	NA	TRBJ2-2	NA	TGCGCCAGCAGCCCGACCCTCGGGGAGCTGTTTTTT	CASSPTLGELFF
TRBV12-3/TRBV12-4	TRBD1	TRBJ2-4	NA	TGTGCCAGCAGTCTCATTCCCGGGACAGGAAACATTCAGTACTTC	CASSLIPGTGNIQYF
TRBV27	NA	TRBJ2-5	few	TGTGCCACCACATCCTCTGGGGAAGAGCAGTACTTC	CATTSSGEEQYF
TRBV6-5	NA	TRBJ1-1	few	TGTGCCAGCAGCCGGGGGAAGAACACTGAAGCTTTCTTT	CASSRGKNTEAFF
TRBV3-1	TRBD2	TRBJ2-1	NA	TGTGCCAGCAGCCCGACGGGGGGAGTAATAAATGAGCAGTTCTTC	CASSPTGGVINEQFF
TRBV4-1	NA	TRBJ2-7	NA	TGCGCCAGCAGCCAAGCTGCGGTCTCCTACGAGCAGTACTTC	CASSQAAVSYEQYF
TRBV4-1	NA	TRBJ2-1	few	TGCGCCAGCAGCCTGGGGGCCCTAGGGCCTAGCTCCTACAATGAGCAGTTCTTC	CASSLGALGPSSYNEQFF
TRBV9	NA	TRBJ2-5	few	TGTGCCAGCAGCCCAGGGGCGTGGGAGACCCAGTACTTC	CASSPGAWETQYF
TRBV29-1	NA	TRBJ2-7	NA	TGCAGCGTCCCAGGGGCTGGCCACGAGCAGTACTTC	CSVPGAGHEQYF
TRBV10-3	TRBD2	TRBJ2-1	NA	TGTGCCACCGACCCCGGGACTAGCGGCTACAATGAGCAGTTCTTC	CATDPGTSGYNEQFF
TRBV6-1	NA	TRBJ1-2	NA	TGTGCCAGCAGTGATGACGGGGGGCAAGGGGGCTACACCTTC	CASSDDGGQGGYTF
TRBV15	NA	TRBJ2-1	NA	TGTGCCACCAGCAGAGACCCTGGAAAATATGAGCAGTTCTTC	CATSRDPGKYEQFF
TRBV5-1	TRBD1	TRBJ2-3	NA	TGCGCCAGCAGCCCTCTCGGGACAGGGGGCACAGATACGCAGTATTTT	CASSPLGTGGTDTQYF
TRBV5-1	NA	TRBJ2-5	few	TGCGCCAGCAGTATAGCGGTTCCTCAAGAGACCCAGTACTTC	CASSIAVPQETQYF
TRBV20-1	NA	TRBJ1-4	NA	TGCAGTGCTAGCCCCTTCGAGGGCCATGAAAAACTGTTTTTT	CSASPFEGHEKLFF
TRBV12-3/TRBV12-4	TRBD2	TRBJ2-2	NA	TGTGCCAGCAGGGCGGGACTAGCGGAGACATCGAACACCGGGGAGCTGTTTTTT	CASRAGLAETSNTGELFF
TRBV6-6	TRBD1	TRBJ2-7	few	TGTGCCAGCAGTTTCGCACCGGGACAGGTAACCGAGCAGTACTTC	CASSFAPGQVTEQYF
TRBV4-1	NA	TRBJ1-1	NA	TGCGCCAGCAGGGGACTAGGGGAGGTGAACACTGAAGCTTTCTTT	CASRGLGEVNTEAFF